These 12 T cell receptor beta chains share one sample of origin, sequenced in a study of T-cell reconstitution after alpha-beta-depleted transplantation in children. TCRbeta library construction was performed incorporating unique molecular identifiers. Each CDR3 protein gets one entry after TCRdb re-called the PCR reads with MiXCR. The data contain 480,000 or so distinct CDR3 sequences, about 10% of them seen just once; the ten biggest clones take up roughly 2.1%. This material consisted of PBMCs, taken before TCRalphabeta/CD19-depleted stem cell transplant. Source of these receptors: a child younger than 10 with inherited bone marrow failure, due to receive a stem cell transplant.

The chain has TRBV7-6 and TRBJ1-6; D is undetermined. The CDR3 extends over 16 amino acids. Between the trimmed V and J ends, which lost 3 bases and 0 bases, there was a span of 9 bases. Germline values: CDR1 SGHVS, CDR2 FNYEAQ. CDR3 nucleotide sequence: TGTGCCAGCAGCTTGGCAGCGAGCTCCTATAATTCACCCCTCCACTTT. Translated, it gives CASSLAASSYNSPLHF.

In this sample, this clonotype turned up many times. The genes are TRBV7-9 and TRBJ2-5, with TRBD1 as a possible D gene (6 bases). This CDR3 comprises 13 residues. V was shortened by 5 bases and J by 5 bases, with 12 bases between the two germline ends. The germline V gene encodes CDR1 SEHNR and CDR2 FQNEAQ (reference sequence). CDR3 DNA: TGTGCCAGCAGCCGGGGACACGTCGAGACCCAGTACTTC. Encoded protein: CASSRGHVETQYF.

This clonotype showed up many times. This chain joins TRBV7-8 and TRBJ1-2; 8 nucleotides agree with TRBD1. Germline trimming cut 5 bases from V and 8 bases from J; bases unmatched to any gene: 13. CDR1 and CDR2 (germline): SGHVS, FQNEAQ. The CDR3 is 15 amino acids. This CDR3 reads CASSPRQGHTRGYTF. CDR3 DNA sequence: TGTGCCAGCAGCCCCCGACAGGGGCACACGAGAGGCTACACCTTC.

This clonotype was seen more than once but under ten times. J is TRBJ2-3 and V is TRBV7-6; D is undetermined. Trimming cost V 5 bases and J 9 bases, with 9 bases left between them. Germline V gene data show CDR1 as SGHVS and CDR2 as FNYEAQ. This CDR3 comprises 11 residues. The chain's CDR3 is CASSKTATQYF. CDR3 bases: TGTGCCAGCAGCAAGACCGCCACGCAGTATTTT.

The rearrangement joins TRBV4-3 to TRBJ1-2, with D hard to call. Germline V lookup: CDR1 LGHNA, CDR2 YSLEER. Trimming took 2 bases from V and 4 from J, leaving 23 bases between them. CDR3 length: 18 residues. The chain's CDR3 is CASSQSPEGWENGYGYTF. The CDR3 nucleotides are TGCGCCAGCAGCCAATCCCCGGAGGGTTGGGAAAATGGCTATGGCTACACCTTC.

This clonotype was recorded many times. The chain employs TRBV7-9 and TRBJ2-7; D tentatively reads TRBD1 or TRBD2 (6 bases each). The CDR3 length is 15 residues. CDR1 is SEHNR and CDR2 is FQNEAQ in the germline V gene (reference sequence). Trimming stripped 5 bases from V and 3 bases from J, with 17 bases between. The CDR3 here is CASSPFMGGHYEQYF. The CDR3 bases are TGTGCCAGCAGCCCATTCATGGGGGGCCACTACGAGCAGTACTTC.

Many counts were recorded for this clonotype. The rearrangement uses TRBV4-3 and TRBJ2-7, with no clear D. The V gene lost 0 bases and the J gene lost 0 bases, with 6 bases spanning the gap. Germline-derived CDR1 and CDR2 are LGHNA and YSLEER. The CDR3 covers 14 residues. CDR3: CASSQEPSSYEQYF. The CDR3, as DNA: TGCGCCAGCAGCCAAGAGCCCAGCTCCTACGAGCAGTACTTC.

This clonotype appeared many times. V gene TRBV4-1 combines with J gene TRBJ1-1; 8 bases line up with TRBD1. Germline-derived CDR1 and CDR2 are MGHRA and YSYEKL. This CDR3 has 14 residues. The V segment lost 5 bases and the J segment 5 bases; nucleotides outside the gene matches: 7. In DNA, the CDR3 is TGCGCCAGCAGCTATGACAGGGGCGGGACTGAAGCTTTCTTT. Residues: CASSYDRGGTEAFF.

This clonotype was counted many times. The chain recombines TRBV5-1 with TRBJ2-3; TRBD2 agrees at 13 bases. Per germline, CDR1 SGHRS and CDR2 YFSETQ. This CDR3 spans 17 amino acids. Trimming cost V 0 bases and J 9 bases; bases outside gene matches: 10. CDR3 DNA sequence: TGCGCCAGCAGCTTGGAAGGACTAGCGGGAGCCTCAGGAACGCAGTATTTT. Translation: CASSLEGLAGASGTQYF.

The V call is TRBV20-1, the J call TRBJ2-1; TRBD1 might be the D (5 bases). V gave up 5 bases and J gave up 2 bases, with 10 bases separating them. This CDR3 has 13 residues. Germline assignment: CDR1 DFQATT and CDR2 SNEGSKA (reference sequence). CDR3 coding DNA: TGCAGTGCTGCCAGGGTGACCTACAATGAGCAGTTCTTC. Its translation: CSAARVTYNEQFF.

Comment on this clonotype: A much larger clone differs by one base, so this may be a read error. V usage is TRBV7-9 and J usage is TRBJ2-7, with 10 bases matching TRBD1. CDR3 length equals 14 residues. Looked up from germline, CDR1 is SEHNR and CDR2 is FQNEAQ (reference sequence). CDR3 bases: TGTGCCAGCAGCCCCTATGGACAGGGGGGCGAGCATTACTTC. Its protein product is CASSPYGQGGEHYF.

This clonotype was seen a handful of times. The rearrangement uses TRBV29-1 and TRBJ1-1, with unresolved D. Germline V gene sequence: CDR1 SQVTM, CDR2 ANQGSEA. The CDR3 sequence is 13 residues long. Trimming stripped 7 bases from V and 0 bases from J, with 12 bases between. The DNA for the CDR3 is TGCAGCGCCCCTGGTCCGGTGAACACTGAAGCTTTCTTT. Amino acids: CSAPGPVNTEAFF.